This T cell receptor (beta chain) was sequenced in a study of vaccination and CD4 T cells after COVID-19. Treatment meaning: roughly 11-day PBMC culture with coronavirus spike peptide pools or control peptides (ViraFEST assay). J gave up 4 bases and V 2 bases, and 2 bases lay outside the gene matches. The CDR3 spans 13 residues. Looked up from germline, CDR1 is MNHEY and CDR2 is SVGAGI. Regarding this clonotype: The antigen is not known.

Cultured CD4+ T cell DNA was sequenced using the Oncomine TCR Beta short-read assay. The template was genomic DNA from cultured CD4+ T cells. Each CDR3 protein gets one entry after TCRdb re-called the PCR reads with MiXCR. The table includes roughly 24,000 distinct CDR3 sequences, over 60% detected once. Sequenced: CD4+ T cells from blood, cultured in vitro. The clonotype originates from a human donor who had recovered from COVID-19. The chain has TRBV6-5 and TRBJ2-7, with TRBD2 identical over 7 bases. DNA for the CDR3: TGTGCCAGCAGTTACGGGAGGGATTACGAGCAGTACTTC. It specifies CASSYGRDYEQYF.